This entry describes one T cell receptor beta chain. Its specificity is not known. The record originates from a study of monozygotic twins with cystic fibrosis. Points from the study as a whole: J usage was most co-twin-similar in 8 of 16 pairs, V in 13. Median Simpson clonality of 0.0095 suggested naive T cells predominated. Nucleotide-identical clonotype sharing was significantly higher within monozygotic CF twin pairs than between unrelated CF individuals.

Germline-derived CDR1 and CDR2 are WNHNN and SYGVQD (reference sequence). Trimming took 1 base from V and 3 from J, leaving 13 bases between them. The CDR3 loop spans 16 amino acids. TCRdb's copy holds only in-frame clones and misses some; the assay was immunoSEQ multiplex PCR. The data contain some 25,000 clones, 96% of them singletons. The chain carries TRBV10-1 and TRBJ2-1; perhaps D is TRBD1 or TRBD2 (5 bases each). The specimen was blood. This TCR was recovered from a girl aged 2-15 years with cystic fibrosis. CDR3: CASSELEGPLYNEQFF. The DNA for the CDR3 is TGCGCCAGCAGTGAGTTAGAGGGACCACTCTACAATGAGCAGTTCTTC.